This TCR beta chain was profiled in a study of shared clonotypes between healthy human individuals. As for the study in general: The plates for each donor numbered three CD4 naive, three CD4 memory, two CD8 naive and one CD8 memory.

Authors' analysis steps: Filtering differed because ImmunoSEQ produced junction-only sequences that carried no quality scores. Clones were read by immunoSEQ multiplex PCR, and TCRdb kept only the in-frame ones, dropping some. V, J and clone size are those of that table, while D and trimming were read from the DNA. The sample has approximately 980,000 clones, around 80% seen once. Details on this clone: The antigen remains unidentified.

Between the trimmed V and J ends, which lost 4 bases and 6 bases, there was a span of 14 bases. This CDR3 contains 13 residues. CDR1 SGDLS and CDR2 YYNGEE come from the germline V gene. Each of the donors was a healthy adult who was HIV-negative and had not had a recent acute infection or vaccination. Study conclusions and caveats: Apart from blood, nothing was sampled; tissue repertoires likely differ.

This clonotype was obtained from a man between 18 and 29 years old in good health. This chain connects TRBV9 to TRBJ2-7, with D possibly being TRBD2 (5 bases). The material sequenced was memory CD4+ T cells sorted from blood. Subset in this sample: CD45RA-negative fraction. The CDR3 bases are TGTGCCAGCAGCCCCCGGGCTGAGGGCGAGCAGTACTTC. This gives the protein CASSPRAEGEQYF.